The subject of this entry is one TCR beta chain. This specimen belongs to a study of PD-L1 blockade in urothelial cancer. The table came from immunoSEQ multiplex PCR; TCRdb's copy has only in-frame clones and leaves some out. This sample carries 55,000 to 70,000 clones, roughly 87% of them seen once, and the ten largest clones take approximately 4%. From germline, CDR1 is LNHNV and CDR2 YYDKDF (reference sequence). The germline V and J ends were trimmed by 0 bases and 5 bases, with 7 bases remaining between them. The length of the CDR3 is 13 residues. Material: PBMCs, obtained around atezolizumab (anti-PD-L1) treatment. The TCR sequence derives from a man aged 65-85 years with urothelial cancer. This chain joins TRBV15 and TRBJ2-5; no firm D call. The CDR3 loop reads CATSRDPSETQYF. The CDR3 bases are TGTGCCACCAGCAGAGACCCTAGTGAGACCCAGTACTTC.